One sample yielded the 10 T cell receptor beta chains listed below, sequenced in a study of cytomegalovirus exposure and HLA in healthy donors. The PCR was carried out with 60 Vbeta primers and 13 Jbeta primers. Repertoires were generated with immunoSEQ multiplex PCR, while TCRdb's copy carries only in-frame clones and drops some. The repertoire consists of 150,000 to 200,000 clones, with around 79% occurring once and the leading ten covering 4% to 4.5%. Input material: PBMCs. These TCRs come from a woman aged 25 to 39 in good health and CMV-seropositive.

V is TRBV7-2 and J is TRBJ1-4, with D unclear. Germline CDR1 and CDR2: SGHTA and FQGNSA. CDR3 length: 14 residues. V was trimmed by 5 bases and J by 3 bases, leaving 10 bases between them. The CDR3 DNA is TGTGCCAGCAGCCCAGGCGGGGCTAATGAAAAACTGTTTTTT. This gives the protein CASSPGGANEKLFF.

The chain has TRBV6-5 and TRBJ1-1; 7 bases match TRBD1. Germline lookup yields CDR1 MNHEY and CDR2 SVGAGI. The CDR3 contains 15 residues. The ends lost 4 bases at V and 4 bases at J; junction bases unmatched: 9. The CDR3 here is CASSFQVTGVTEAFF. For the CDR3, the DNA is TGTGCCAGCAGTTTCCAAGTTACAGGGGTCACTGAAGCTTTCTTT.

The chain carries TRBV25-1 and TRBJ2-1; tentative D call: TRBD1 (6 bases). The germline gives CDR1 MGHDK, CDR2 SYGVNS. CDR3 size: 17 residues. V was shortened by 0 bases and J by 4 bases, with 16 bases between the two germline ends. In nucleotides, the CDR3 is TGTGCCAGCAGTGAATACGCTCAGGGGATGGTATACAATGAGCAGTTCTTC. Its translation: CASSEYAQGMVYNEQFF. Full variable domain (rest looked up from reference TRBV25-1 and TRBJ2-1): EADIYQTPRYLVIGTGKKITLECSQTMGHDKMYWYQQDPGMELHLIHYSYGVNSTEKGDLSSESTVSRIRTEHFPLTLESARPSHTSQYLCASSEYAQGMVYNEQFFGPGTRLTVL.

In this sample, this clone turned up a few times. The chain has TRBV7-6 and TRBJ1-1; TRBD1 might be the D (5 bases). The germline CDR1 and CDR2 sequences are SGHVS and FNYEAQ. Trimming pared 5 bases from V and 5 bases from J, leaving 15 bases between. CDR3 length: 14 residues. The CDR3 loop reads CASSPLGGNTEAFF. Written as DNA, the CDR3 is TGTGCCAGCAGCCCCTTGGGGGGGAATACTGAAGCTTTCTTT.

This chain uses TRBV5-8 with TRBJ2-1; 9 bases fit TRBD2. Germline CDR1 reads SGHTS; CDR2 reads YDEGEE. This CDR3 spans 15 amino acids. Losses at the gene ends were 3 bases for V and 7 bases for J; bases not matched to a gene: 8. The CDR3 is CASSSGLAPSNEQFF. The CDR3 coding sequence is TGTGCCAGCAGCTCCGGACTAGCGCCTTCTAATGAGCAGTTCTTC.

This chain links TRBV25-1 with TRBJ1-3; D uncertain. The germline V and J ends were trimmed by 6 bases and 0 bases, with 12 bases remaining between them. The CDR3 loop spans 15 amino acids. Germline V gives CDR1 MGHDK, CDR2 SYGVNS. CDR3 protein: CASSRGVGSGNTIYF. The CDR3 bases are TGTGCCAGCAGCCGGGGAGTTGGCTCTGGAAACACCATATATTTT.

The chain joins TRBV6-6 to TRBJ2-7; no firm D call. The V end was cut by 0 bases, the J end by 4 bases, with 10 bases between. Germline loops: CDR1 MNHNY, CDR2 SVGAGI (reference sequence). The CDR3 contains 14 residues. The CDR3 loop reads CASSYSIPGYEQYF. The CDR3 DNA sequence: TGTGCCAGCAGTTACTCAATTCCAGGTTACGAGCAGTACTTC.

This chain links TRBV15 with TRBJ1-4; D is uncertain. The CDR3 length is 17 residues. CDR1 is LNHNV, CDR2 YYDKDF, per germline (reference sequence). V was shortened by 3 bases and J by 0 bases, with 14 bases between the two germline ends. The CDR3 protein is CATSRAGSPATNEKLFF. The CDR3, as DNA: TGTGCCACCAGCAGGGCCGGGTCTCCTGCAACTAATGAAAAACTGTTTTTT.

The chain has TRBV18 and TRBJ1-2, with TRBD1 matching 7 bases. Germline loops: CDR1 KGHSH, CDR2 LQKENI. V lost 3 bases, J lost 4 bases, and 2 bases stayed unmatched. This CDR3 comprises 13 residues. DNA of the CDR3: TGTGCCAGCTCACCCGACAGGGTCTATGGCTACACCTTC. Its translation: CASSPDRVYGYTF.

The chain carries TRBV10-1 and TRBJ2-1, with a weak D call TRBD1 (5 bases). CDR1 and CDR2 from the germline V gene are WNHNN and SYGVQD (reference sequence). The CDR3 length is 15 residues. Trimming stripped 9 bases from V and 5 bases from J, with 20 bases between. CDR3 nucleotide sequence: TGCGCCAGGGGTGGTCAGGGTAAGCCGGACAATGAGCAGTTCTTC. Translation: CARGGQGKPDNEQFF.